This TCR beta chain is drawn from a study of cytomegalovirus exposure and HLA in healthy donors. Across the study: The approximately 670 first-cohort repertoires and the approximately 130 validation repertoires shared the same platform, a later analysis reported. Study results and caveats: 150 or so TCR beta chains were listed as cytomegalovirus-associated. Within the roughly 120 validation repertoires, first-cohort TCR clusters tended to co-occur, according to a later analysis.

Clones were read by immunoSEQ multiplex PCR, and TCRdb kept only the in-frame ones, dropping some. This table has about 330,000 clones, 87% appearing once. These donors were members of the approximately 110-subject validation cohort, a group separate from the approximately 700-subject first cohort. As regards this clone: Its target is unknown.

V lost 2 bases and J 0 bases, leaving 13 bases between the germline ends. This CDR3 region has 16 residues. Germline V CDR1 and CDR2: MNHEY, SVGAGI. The rearrangement joins TRBV6-5 to TRBJ1-1; D perhaps matches TRBD1 (5 bases). This receptor was taken from a woman aged 25 to 39 in good health and CMV-seropositive. The sequenced sample consisted of PBMCs. The CDR3 DNA sequence: TGTGCCAGCAGTTACGGGGACTTCGGAATGAACACTGAAGCTTTCTTT. Protein: CASSYGDFGMNTEAFF.